This entry lists 4 T cell receptor beta chains sequenced from one sample in a study of T cell repertoires in cytomegalovirus infection. TCRdb used MiXCR to reprocess the reads, holding one entry per CDR3 protein. The repertoire holds around 300,000 distinct CDR3 sequences, with 25% as singletons. The sample consisted of PBMCs. Source of these receptors: a human donor in good health (CMV status not recorded). Some clones in this sample may be carry-over from other donors' samples.

V and J are TRBV5-5 and TRBJ2-2; D is tentatively TRBD1 or TRBD2 (6 bases each). Germline V gene sequence: CDR1 SGHKS, CDR2 YYEKEE (reference sequence). V lost 5 bases, J lost 4 bases, and 21 bases lay in between. The CDR3 is 17 amino acids. The CDR3 coding sequence is TGTGCCAGCAGACGTACCCCCGGGGGCGCAGGCACCGGGGAGCTGTTTTTT. Its protein product is CASRRTPGGAGTGELFF.

This clonotype turned up a few times. V is TRBV23-1 and J is TRBJ2-3; possible D gene TRBD1, 5 bases. TRBV23-1 qualifies as an ORF whose function is uncertain. Deletions cut 3 bases from V and 3 bases from J, with 10 bases between. There are 14 residues in the CDR3. This chain's CDR3 is CASSHGRQTDTQYF. Here the CDR3 DNA reads TGCGCCAGCAGTCACGGTCGACAGACAGATACGCAGTATTTT.

This clonotype was detected ten times or more. V is TRBV7-9 and J is TRBJ1-2; D gene unclear. V was pared by 1 base and J by 1 base, with 4 bases between. CDR1 and CDR2 (germline): SEHNR, FQNEAQ (reference sequence). The CDR3 covers 13 residues. The CDR3 nucleotides are TGTGCCAGCAGCTTAGGAGATAACTATGGCTACACCTTC. Amino acids: CASSLGDNYGYTF.

The chain is built from TRBV19 and TRBJ2-7; possible D gene TRBD2, 5 bases. This CDR3 is 15 amino acids long. V was shortened by 5 bases and J by 3 bases, with 17 bases between the two germline ends. CDR1 is LNHDA and CDR2 is SQIVND in the germline V gene (reference sequence). CDR3 loop: CASSEPGNRDYEQYF. The CDR3 DNA reads as TGTGCCAGTAGTGAACCCGGGAACAGAGACTACGAGCAGTACTTC. The complete variable domain, with remaining parts taken from reference TRBV19 and TRBJ2-7, reads DGGITQSPKYLFRKEGQNVTLSCEQNLNHDAMYWYRQDPGQGLRLIYYSQIVNDFQKGDIAEGYSVSREKKESFPLTVTSAQKNPTAFYLCASSEPGNRDYEQYFGPGTRLTVT.